This TCR beta chain was retrieved from a study of cytomegalovirus exposure and HLA in healthy donors. The study, taken as a whole, reports: Specific recognition of CMV antigens was confirmed in vitro for a few chains (all CMV-associated). Prior analysis indicated that the majority of TCR beta V segments exhibited productivity approximately 90% or approximately 30% of the time.

The CDR3 spans 15 residues. V was cut by 0 bases and J by 11 bases, with 15 bases left in between. The germline V gene encodes CDR1 SGHTS and CDR2 YDEGEE. Concerning this clone: What it recognizes is unknown.

In the PCR, 60 Vbeta and 13 Jbeta primers were used. The authors' processing: Per a later analysis, the number of unique TCR beta chains was roughly 80 million, of which roughly 10 million were shared. Method: immunoSEQ multiplex PCR; TCRdb's copy keeps in-frame clones and lacks some. V and J calls and clone size are those listed in that table; D and trimming were worked out from the DNA. The data hold roughly 89,000 clones, with around 76% observed a single time. The TCR originated in a man aged 25-45 years in good health and CMV-seropositive. Specimen: PBMCs. The chain carries TRBV5-8 and TRBJ1-6; D call uncertain. The CDR3 spells CASSLGEGALAPLHF. The DNA for the CDR3 is TGTGCCAGCAGCTTGGGTGAGGGTGCTTTGGCACCCCTCCACTTT.